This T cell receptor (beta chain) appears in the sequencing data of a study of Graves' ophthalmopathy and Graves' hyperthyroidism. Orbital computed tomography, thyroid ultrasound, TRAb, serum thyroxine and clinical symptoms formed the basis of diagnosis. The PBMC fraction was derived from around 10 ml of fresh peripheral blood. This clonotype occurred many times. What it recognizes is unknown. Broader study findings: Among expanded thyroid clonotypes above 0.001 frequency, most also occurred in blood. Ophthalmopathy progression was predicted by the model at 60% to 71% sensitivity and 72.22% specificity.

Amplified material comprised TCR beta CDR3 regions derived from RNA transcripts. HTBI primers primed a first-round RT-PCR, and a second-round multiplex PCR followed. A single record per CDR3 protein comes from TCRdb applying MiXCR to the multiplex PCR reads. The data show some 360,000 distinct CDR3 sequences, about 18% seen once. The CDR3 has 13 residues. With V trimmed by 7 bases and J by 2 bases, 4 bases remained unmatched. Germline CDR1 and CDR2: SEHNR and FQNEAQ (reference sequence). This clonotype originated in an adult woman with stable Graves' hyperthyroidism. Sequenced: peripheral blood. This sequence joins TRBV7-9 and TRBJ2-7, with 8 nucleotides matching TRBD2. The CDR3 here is CASIGSGTYEQYF. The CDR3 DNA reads TGTGCCAGCATAGGTAGCGGGACCTACGAGCAGTACTTC.